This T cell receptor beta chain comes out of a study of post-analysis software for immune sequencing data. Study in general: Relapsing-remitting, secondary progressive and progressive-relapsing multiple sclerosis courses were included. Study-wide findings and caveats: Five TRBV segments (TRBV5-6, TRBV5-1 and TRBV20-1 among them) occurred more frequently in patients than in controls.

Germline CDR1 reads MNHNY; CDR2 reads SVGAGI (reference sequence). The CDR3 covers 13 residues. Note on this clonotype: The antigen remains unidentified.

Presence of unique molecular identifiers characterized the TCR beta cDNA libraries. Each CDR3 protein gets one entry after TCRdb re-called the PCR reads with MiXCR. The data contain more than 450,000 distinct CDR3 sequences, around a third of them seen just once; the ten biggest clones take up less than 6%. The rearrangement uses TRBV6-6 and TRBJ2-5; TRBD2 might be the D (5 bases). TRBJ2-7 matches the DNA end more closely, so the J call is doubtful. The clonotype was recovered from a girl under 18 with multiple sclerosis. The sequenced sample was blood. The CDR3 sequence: CASSRRGQYEQYF. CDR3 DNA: TGTGCCAGCAGTCGCCGCGGGCAGTACGAGCAGTACTTC.